Below, one TCR beta chain is given with its context. Its antigen remains unidentified. Base qualities were left out, and no much larger clone turns up one base away. This sample was included in a study of blood T cell repertoires in COVID-19 (dated by TCRdb to 2018 to 2021). About the full investigation: Samples covering the acute and convalescent phases of COVID-19 were provided by collaborators in the United States, Italy and Spain. Where available, HLA class I and class II types were obtained from metadata supplied by the sample provider rather than from assay-based typing. Samples were obtained from the ongoing ImmuneRACE study (first 160 participants) and from 1,200 or so subjects provided by 6 global collaborators. The repertoires were released in a freely available public database intended as a resource for research on the immune response to SARS-CoV-2. The material from the prospective study consisted of cDNA or gDNA derived from T cells, B-cell-depleted T cells, or PBMCs. A de-identified subject ID, COVID-19 status, age in years and sex were almost always included in the sample metadata. The dataset comprised deeply sampled blood TCRbeta repertoires from subjects exposed to, actively infected with, or recovered from COVID-19.

The immunoSEQ Assay, a bias-controlled multiplex PCR, was used to amplify TCRbeta CDR3 regions from genomic DNA. The authors' pipeline ran thus. The number of nucleated cells in each sample was estimated by amplification of reference gene primers within the assay. Sequence reads were collapsed and filtered to measure the absolute abundance of every unique TCRbeta CDR3 rearrangement. For each sample, productive Simpson clonality was calculated by taking the square root of Simpson's diversity index across productive rearrangements. TCRdb carries this immuneACCESS record with in-frame sequences only. Its versions omit some clonotypes, under half of them owing to an unresolved V gene in the studies checked, with the rest unexplained. The V and J calls and clone size are taken from that table; D and trimming were inferred from the DNA. The sample profile shows some 250,000 clones; 75% to 90% of them were found once. The ten largest clones represent under 2.5% of the sample.

Enrolling through a virtual design, the prospective study's participants ranged in age from roughly 18 to 89 years and lived across around 25 United States geographic areas. To assign participants to cohorts, the prospective study relied on clinical history that participants themselves reported in a screening survey and a study questionnaire. For ImmuneRACE Cohort 3, a participant was defined as recovered based on two consecutive negative NP/OP PCR tests, clearance by a healthcare professional, or resolution of symptoms. Each participant in the prospective study had whole blood, serum and a nasopharyngeal or oropharyngeal swab collected by mobile phlebotomists. Additional blood draws and questionnaires over an approximately two-month period could optionally be provided by prospective study participants. Before DNA extraction, prospective study blood samples were shipped either frozen or at room temperature.

General conclusions and limits of the study: The amount of clinical and demographic metadata varied by source and participant and was provided uncurated.

V ends up 3 bases short and J 5 bases short, with an unmatched junction base count of 9. The CDR3 covers 15 residues, taking in both the cysteine and the phenylalanine. The DNA shown is the 45-base CDR3, in frame from base 1. CDR1 and CDR2, per the germline V gene, are MRHNA and SNTAGT. The chain employs TRBV6-4 and TRBJ1-1; TRBD1 fits 7 bases in the junction. The sequence was collected from a woman aged 45-60 years who had recovered from COVID-19. The sample was PBMCs or T cells enriched from blood (not recorded which). For the CDR3, the sequence is CASSEQGRGGTEAFF. Read as DNA, the sequence is TGTGCCAGCAGTGAACAGGGGAGAGGGGGGACTGAAGCTTTCTTT.